This TCR beta chain was profiled in a study of blood T cell repertoires in COVID-19. The CDR3 totals 13 residues. Trimming removed 4 bases at V and 7 bases at J, with 8 bases between. Looked up from germline, CDR1 is SGHDN and CDR2 is FVKESK. Authors' processing steps: Estimates of nucleated cell counts were drawn from the amplification of reference gene primers. Only in-frame clones appear in the TCRdb table, and some are missing; sequencing was by immunoSEQ multiplex PCR. V and J calls and clone size come straight from that table; D and trimming were deduced from the DNA. The sample carries about 190,000 clones, roughly 90% recorded once.

Sequenced sample: peripheral blood. The chain uses TRBV14 and TRBJ1-6, with D unclear. The receptor's source is a man aged 45-65 years with acute or convalescent COVID-19. The CDR3 sequence: CASSRDQNSPLHF. CDR3 nucleotide sequence: TGTGCCAGCAGCCGAGACCAGAATTCACCCCTCCACTTT.